These 3 T cell receptor beta chains share one sample of origin, sequenced in a study of identical twins (dated by TCRdb to 2016 to 2017). Libraries were prepared through 5' RACE. Sequencing was performed on an Illumina HiSeq 2000. TCRdb handled the public reads itself, with Q25 trimming in fastp and clone calling in MiXCR, and kept productive beta chains. Entries that share a CDR3 protein sequence are merged under the most common genes and DNA. This sample is represented by 1,800,000 or so distinct CDR3 sequences; under 35% of them were singletons. The biggest ten clones account for about 0.27% of the sample. Sequencing used cord blood. Source of these receptors: a newborn girl in good health.

The CDR3 protein is CASSFLTWETQYF. CDR3 nucleotides: TGTGCCAGCAGTTTTCTTACCTGGGAGACCCAGTACTTC. The chain is built from TRBV28 and TRBJ2-5; D gene unclear. The CDR3 extends over 13 amino acids. V gave up 3 bases and J gave up 5 bases, with 10 bases separating them. Per the germline V gene, CDR1 is MDHEN and CDR2 is SYDVKM.

This clonotype was seen a few times. J is TRBJ2-5 and V is TRBV27; tentatively, D is TRBD1 or TRBD2 (6 bases each). The germline CDR1 and CDR2 sequences are MNHEY and SMNVEV (reference sequence). The CDR3 is made up of 15 amino acids. V was pared by 8 bases and J by 11 bases, with 27 bases between. Here the CDR3 reads CASWNPPYGGNEQYF. DNA for the CDR3: TGTGCCAGCTGGAATCCGCCTTACGGGGGCAATGAGCAGTACTTC.

Points on this clonotype: A much larger clone sits a single nucleotide away, making a read error possible. A read error is likely, as this CDR3 ends without the conserved phenylalanine or tryptophan. V is TRBV29-1 and J is TRBJ2-3, with D uncertain. Germline V gives CDR1 SQVTM, CDR2 ANQGSEA. The CDR3 sequence is 14 residues long. The V end was cut by 4 bases, the J end by 0 bases, with 11 bases between. The CDR3 DNA follows: TGCAGCGTTGGGGGATTCCCTAGCACAGATACGCAGTATTTA. Amino acids: CSVGGFPSTDTQYL.